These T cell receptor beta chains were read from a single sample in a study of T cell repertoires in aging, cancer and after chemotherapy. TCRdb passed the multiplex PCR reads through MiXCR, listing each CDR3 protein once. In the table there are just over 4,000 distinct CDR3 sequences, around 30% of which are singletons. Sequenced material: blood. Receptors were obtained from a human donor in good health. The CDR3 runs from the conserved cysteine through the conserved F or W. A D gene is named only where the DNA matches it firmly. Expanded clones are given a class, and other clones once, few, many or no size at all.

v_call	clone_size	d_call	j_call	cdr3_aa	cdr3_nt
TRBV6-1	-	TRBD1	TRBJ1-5	CASRRDRGRSQHF	TGTGCCAGCCGTAGAGACAGGGGCAGAAGCCAGCATTTT
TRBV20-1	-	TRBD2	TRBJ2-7	CSARDVGSGDEQYF	TGCAGTGCTAGAGATGTCGGTAGCGGGGACGAGCAGTACTTC
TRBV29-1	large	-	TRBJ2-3	CSVDTTDTQYF	TGCAGCGTTGATACAACAGATACGCAGTATTTT
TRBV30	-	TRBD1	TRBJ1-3	CAWGAQGAHLGNTIYF	TGTGCCTGGGGGGCACAGGGGGCGCATCTTGGAAACACCATATATTTT
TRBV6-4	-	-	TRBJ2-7	CATVTGTYEQYF	TGTGCCACCGTAACTGGTACCTACGAGCAGTACTTC
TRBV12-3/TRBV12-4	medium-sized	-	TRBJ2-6	CASDGTGDSGANVLTF	TGTGCCAGCGATGGGACGGGGGACTCTGGGGCCAACGTCCTGACTTTC
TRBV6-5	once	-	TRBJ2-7	CASSGLGTSSYEQYF	TGTGCCAGCAGCGGACTAGGGACAAGCTCCTACGAGCAGTACTTC
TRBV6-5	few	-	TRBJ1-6	CASSYSSQYNSPLHF	TGTGCCAGCAGTTACTCGTCCCAGTATAATTCACCCCTCCACTTT
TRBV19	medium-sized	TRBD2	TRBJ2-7	CASSSGTSGWEQYF	TGTGCCAGTAGTAGCGGGACTAGCGGGTGGGAGCAGTACTTC
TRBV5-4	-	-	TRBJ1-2	CASSRRGNYGYTF	TGTGCCAGCAGCCGTAGGGGGAACTATGGCTACACCTTC
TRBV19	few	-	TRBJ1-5	CASTNLPDPGNQPQHF	TGTGCCAGTACCAACCTCCCGGACCCCGGCAATCAGCCCCAGCATTTT
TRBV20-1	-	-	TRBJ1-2	CSAREPGPSYTF	TGCAGTGCTAGGGAACCGGGACCGAGTTACACCTTC
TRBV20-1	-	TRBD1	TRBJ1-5	CSARDKQGANQPQHF	TGCAGTGCTAGAGATAAACAGGGGGCAAATCAGCCCCAGCATTTT
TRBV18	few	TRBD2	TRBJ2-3	CASSPGTSNTDTQYF	TGTGCCAGCTCACCCGGGACTAGCAACACAGATACGCAGTATTTT
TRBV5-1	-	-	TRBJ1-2	CASSLSELYGYTF	TGCGCCAGCAGCTTGTCGGAGCTCTATGGCTACACCTTC
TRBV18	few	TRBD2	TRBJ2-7	CASASGTSGYEQYF	TGTGCCAGCGCGTCCGGGACTAGCGGCTACGAGCAGTACTTC
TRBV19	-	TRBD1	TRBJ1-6	CASSPGTGSSYNSPLHF	TGTGCCAGTAGTCCCGGGACAGGAAGCTCCTATAATTCACCCCTCCACTTT
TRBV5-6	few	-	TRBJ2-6	CASSSRTAPSGANVLTF	TGTGCCAGCAGCTCGCGGACAGCTCCCTCTGGGGCCAACGTCCTGACTTTC
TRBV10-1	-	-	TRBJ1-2	CASSTSRDHGYTF	TGCGCCAGCAGTACCTCCAGGGACCATGGCTACACCTTC
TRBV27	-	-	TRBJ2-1	CASTPGVESYNEQFF	TGTGCCAGCACCCCAGGAGTGGAGTCCTACAATGAGCAGTTCTTC
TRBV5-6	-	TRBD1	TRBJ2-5	CASSATGGLQETQYF	TGTGCCAGCAGCGCAACAGGGGGCTTACAAGAGACCCAGTACTTC
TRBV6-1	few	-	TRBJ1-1	CASSEARGAEAFF	TGTGCCAGCAGTGAAGCTCGAGGCGCGGAAGCTTTCTTT
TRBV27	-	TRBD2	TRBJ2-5	CASSFQTTGRGIETQYF	TGTGCCAGCAGTTTCCAAACCACGGGGAGGGGAATTGAGACCCAGTACTTC
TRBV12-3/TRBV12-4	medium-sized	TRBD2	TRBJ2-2	CASSFGGAHTGELFF	TGTGCCAGCAGTTTCGGGGGGGCCCACACCGGGGAGCTGTTTTTT
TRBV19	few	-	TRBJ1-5	CASSIGVRGNGNQPQHF	TGTGCCAGTAGTATAGGGGTCAGGGGTAACGGCAATCAGCCCCAGCATTTT
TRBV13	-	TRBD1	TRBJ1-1	CASSREDRAYTEAFF	TGCGCCAGCAGCAGGGAGGACAGGGCGTACACTGAAGCTTTCTTT
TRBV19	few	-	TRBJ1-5	CASNGQLNQPQHF	TGTGCCAGTAACGGACAGCTCAATCAGCCCCAGCATTTT
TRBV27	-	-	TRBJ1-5	CASSLRGQPQHF	TGTGCCAGCAGTTTAAGGGGTCAGCCCCAGCATTTT
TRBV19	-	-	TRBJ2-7	CASSTDVSYEQYF	TGTGCCAGTAGTACGGATGTTTCCTACGAGCAGTACTTC
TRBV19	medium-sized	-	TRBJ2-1	CASGSEGDEQFF	TGTGCCAGTGGTTCAGAGGGAGATGAGCAGTTCTTC
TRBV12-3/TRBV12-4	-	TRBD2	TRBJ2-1	CASSQTSGGAGREQFF	TGTGCCAGCAGTCAAACTAGCGGGGGGGCCGGGCGTGAGCAGTTCTTC
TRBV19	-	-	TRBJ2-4	CASRPPGPENIQYF	TGTGCCAGTAGGCCCCCAGGCCCTGAAAACATTCAGTACTTC
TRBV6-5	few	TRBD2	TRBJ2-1	CASSPSGNYNEQFF	TGTGCCAGCAGTCCTAGCGGGAACTACAATGAGCAGTTCTTC
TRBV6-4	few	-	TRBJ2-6	CASSDSIGGNSGANVLTF	TGTGCCAGCAGTGACTCGATCGGGGGCAACTCTGGGGCCAACGTCCTGACTTTC
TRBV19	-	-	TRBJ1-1	CASSIVQNTEAFF	TGTGCCAGTAGTATAGTCCAGAACACTGAAGCTTTCTTT
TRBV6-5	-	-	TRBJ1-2	CASSGVGAANYGYTF	TGTGCCAGCAGTGGCGTTGGGGCAGCTAACTATGGCTACACCTTC
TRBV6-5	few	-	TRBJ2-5	CASRSRTNPARPQETQYF	TGTGCCAGCAGATCCCGGACTAACCCCGCCCGACCTCAAGAGACCCAGTACTTC
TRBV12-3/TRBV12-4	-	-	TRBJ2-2	CASSLYLGELFF	TGTGCCAGCAGTTTATATCTCGGGGAGCTGTTTTTT
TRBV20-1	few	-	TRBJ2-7	CSARDTKTYEQYF	TGCAGTGCTAGAGATACCAAAACCTACGAGCAGTACTTC
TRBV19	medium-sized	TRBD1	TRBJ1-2	CASTPQGASYGRYGYTF	TGTGCCAGTACCCCTCAGGGGGCATCGTATGGACGGTATGGCTACACCTTC
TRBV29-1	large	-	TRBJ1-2	CSTPDEDYGYTF	TGCAGCACGCCCGATGAGGACTATGGCTACACCTTC
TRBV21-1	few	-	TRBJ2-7	CASSTIAGGRAYEQYF	TGTGCCAGCAGCACCATTGCGGGGGGGCGCGCTTACGAGCAGTACTTC
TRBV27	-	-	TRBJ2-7	CASTTLSRGEQYF	TGTGCCAGTACCACTCTCAGTAGGGGCGAGCAGTACTTC
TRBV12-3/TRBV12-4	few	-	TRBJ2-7	CASRTGVRGEQYF	TGTGCCAGCAGAACCGGAGTTCGGGGCGAGCAGTACTTC
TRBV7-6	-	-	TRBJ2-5	CASSPRGQETQYF	TGTGCCAGCAGCCCCCGCGGTCAAGAGACCCAGTACTTC
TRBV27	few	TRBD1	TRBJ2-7	CASSLGDRAYEQYF	TGTGCCAGCAGTTTAGGGGACAGAGCCTACGAGCAGTACTTC
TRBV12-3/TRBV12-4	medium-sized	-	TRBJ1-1	CASTQGGTEAFF	TGTGCCAGCACCCAAGGGGGAACTGAAGCTTTCTTT
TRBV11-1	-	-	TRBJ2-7	CASSSTTGRFEQYF	TGTGCCAGCAGCTCCACGACAGGGAGGTTCGAGCAGTACTTC
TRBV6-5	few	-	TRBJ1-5	CASSSGNQPQHF	TGTGCCAGCAGTTCCGGCAATCAGCCCCAGCATTTT
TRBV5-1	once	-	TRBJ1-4	CASSLASSGREKLFF	TGCGCCAGCAGCTTGGCGTCAAGTGGCCGCGAAAAACTGTTTTTT
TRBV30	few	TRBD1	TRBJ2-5	CAWSALGGGETQYF	TGTGCCTGGAGTGCACTAGGGGGCGGCGAGACCCAGTACTTC
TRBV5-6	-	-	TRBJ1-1	CASSRSGARTEAFF	TGTGCCAGCAGCCGATCAGGGGCCAGGACTGAAGCTTTCTTT
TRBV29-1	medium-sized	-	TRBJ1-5	CSVAGDFNQPQHF	TGCAGCGTTGCCGGGGACTTCAATCAGCCCCAGCATTTT